The present TCR beta chain was sequenced within a study of blood T cell repertoires in COVID-19. Study as a whole: Samples representing acute and convalescent COVID-19 were sourced from the United States, Italy and Spain. Sample material is recorded as cDNA or gDNA derived from T cells, B-cell-depleted T cells, or PBMCs.

Methods used by the authors: Using reference gene primer amplification, nucleated cell counts were estimated. Produced via immunoSEQ multiplex PCR; TCRdb's table is partial and in-frame only. V, J and clone size were drawn from that table, and D and trimming were deduced from the DNA. The sample has approximately 270,000 clones; roughly nine tenths are singletons. The clonotype comes from a human donor in a cohort exposed to, infected with or recovered from COVID-19 (not recorded which). The donor label of this sample is uncertain. Sequencing was performed on PBMCs or T cells enriched from blood (not recorded which).

Here the CDR3 reads CASSDQDLSLHF. CDR3 coding DNA: TGTGCCAGCAGTGACCAGGATTTATCCCTCCACTTT. V is TRBV6-1 and J is TRBJ1-6; D is ambiguous. The ends were cut back, 3 bases at V and 14 bases at J, with 11 bases in the middle. The CDR3 sequence is 12 residues long. The germline V gene encodes CDR1 MNHNS and CDR2 SASEGT.